This entry describes one TCR beta chain. Its antigen remains undetermined. Per-nucleotide qualities are absent, and no much larger clonotype sits a single base away. This sample was taken from a study of PD-L1 blockade in urothelial cancer (dated by TCRdb to between 2016 and 2019). Study-level background: Every patient began therapy in the mid-2010s and was given atezolizumab 1,200 mg intravenously every 3 weeks. Blood samples were analyzed 3 weeks after the start of treatment (second dose) and 6 weeks after the start of treatment. In the same patients who had TCR sequencing, pretreatment tumors also underwent whole exome sequencing and RNA sequencing. An ECOG performance status of 0 or 1 was recorded for the patients, and 0 to 3 prior chemotherapy regimens had been received by the patients. About nine tenths of the roughly 29 patients were males with bladder-origin urothelial cancer, and about two thirds of the roughly 30 reported a prior smoking history. Pretreatment tumor samples, along with matched peripheral blood collected serially before and after atezolizumab treatment, underwent TCR sequencing. Under 30 patients had pretreatment blood TCR-seq, some 24 had at least one posttreatment blood collection, and some 24 had tumor TCR-seq. Durable clinical benefit was defined as a progression-free survival longer than 6 months, and TCR features were additionally tested against progression-free survival and overall survival. Blood samples yielded a median of about 150,000 T cells and more than 80,000 unique TCRs, with median clonality around 0.084. Fewer than ten patients reached durable clinical benefit, while 15 to 25 patients did not. Somatic, immune and clinical correlates of response to PD-L1 blockade with atezolizumab in urothelial cancer were the focus of an exploratory multi-omic analysis.

V is shortened by 2 bases, J by 2 bases, and the region joining them spans 7 bases. From its cysteine to its phenylalanine, the CDR3 spans 13 amino acids. The CDR3 DNA has 39 bases and is translated from base 1. CDR1 MNHEY and CDR2 SMNVEV were looked up in the germline V gene (reference sequence). Broader findings and caveats from the paper: Small sample size (n ≈ 29) and many exploratory analyses mean the results are intended to be hypothesis-generating. Patients with durable benefit showed greater expansion of tumor-associated TCR clones in peripheral blood 3 weeks after starting treatment (n of about 20, p = 0.022). Improved progression-free and overall survival was associated with having pretreatment peripheral blood TCR clonality below the median.

What this sample's time point label stands for: peripheral blood 6 weeks after treatment start. A total of around 30 patients with locally advanced or metastatic urothelial carcinoma, treated at Memorial Sloan Kettering on a trial protocol, made up the cohort. Peripheral blood mononuclear cells were collected pretreatment and during treatment, at between 1 and 8 total time points per patient. The Qiagen DNeasy Blood extraction kit was used to purify genomic DNA from total PBMCs and tumor samples. PBMCs were collected pretreatment and during treatment, and were isolated and stored as previously described. Each PCR received spiked-in synthetic TCR analog templates so that absolute template abundance could be estimated from read counts. The immunoSEQ assay used bias-controlled V and J gene primers to amplify TCRbeta CDR3 regions from genomic DNA. Sequencing of rearranged TCRbeta segments was done at approximately 20X coverage. Regarding the original processing steps: Sequencing errors were corrected by clustering, and CDR3s were annotated against IMGT so that V, D and J genes could be assigned. Out-of-frame and stop-codon sequences were excluded, and only productive TCRbeta rearrangements were used in downstream analyses. Clonality was calculated as one minus the Shannon entropy normalized by the log of the number of unique productive sequences. Fisher's exact test with Benjamini-Hochberg correction, using a cutoff of adjusted p below 0.01, was how clones that differed between time points or between blood and tumor were identified. The source is immuneACCESS, and TCRdb retained only in-frame sequences with V and J called. Part of the clones is not carried over; for the studies checked, unresolved V genes explain less than half of this, and the remainder is unexplained. That table supplies the V and J calls and clone size; D and trimming were determined from the DNA. The sample profile shows around 50,000 clones; roughly 84% of them were found once. Clones ranked in the top ten supply roughly 1.9% of the sample.

Sequenced material: PBMCs, taken around atezolizumab (anti-PD-L1) treatment. The origin of this receptor is a man aged 50 or older with urothelial cancer. In this chain, TRBV27 is recombined with TRBJ2-7; no D gene can be assigned with confidence. The DNA sequence is given as TGTGCCAGCAGTTTAGCGGTTACCTACGAGCAGTACTTC. This yields the protein CASSLAVTYEQYF.